This paragraph reports one TCR beta chain. The source of the sample is a study of T cell clones after liver transplantation. For the study at large: Tolerant meant at least one year fully off immunosuppression without liver enzymes above twice normal.

Unstimulated PBMCs were sorted into CD3+CD4+ and CD3+CD8+ populations. Clones were sequenced by immunoSEQ multiplex PCR, and TCRdb holds only the in-frame ones, with some missing. The data hold 60,000 or so clones, with around 70% observed a single time. Germline lookup yields CDR1 SGHTA and CDR2 FQGNSA. V was pared by 7 bases and J by 0 bases, with 3 bases of the junction left unmatched. CDR3 length: 15 residues. The chain employs TRBV7-2 and TRBJ2-1; 10 nucleotides match TRBD2. The TCR originated in a human patient who received a liver transplant. The graft donor may have contributed some T cells. Sequenced material: CD4+ T cells from blood, taken at the 22-month timepoint. CDR3 sequence: CASTPSGSSYNEQFF. The DNA of the CDR3 is TGTGCCAGCACCCCTAGCGGGAGCTCCTACAATGAGCAGTTCTTC. The full variable domain, in which reference TRBV7-2 and TRBJ2-1 provide the parts outside the CDR3, is GAGVSQSPSNKVTEKGKDVELRCDPISGHTALYWYRQSLGQGLEFLIYFQGNSAPDKSGLPSDRFSAERTGGSVSTLTIQRTQQEDSAVYLCASTPSGSSYNEQFFGPGTRLTVL.